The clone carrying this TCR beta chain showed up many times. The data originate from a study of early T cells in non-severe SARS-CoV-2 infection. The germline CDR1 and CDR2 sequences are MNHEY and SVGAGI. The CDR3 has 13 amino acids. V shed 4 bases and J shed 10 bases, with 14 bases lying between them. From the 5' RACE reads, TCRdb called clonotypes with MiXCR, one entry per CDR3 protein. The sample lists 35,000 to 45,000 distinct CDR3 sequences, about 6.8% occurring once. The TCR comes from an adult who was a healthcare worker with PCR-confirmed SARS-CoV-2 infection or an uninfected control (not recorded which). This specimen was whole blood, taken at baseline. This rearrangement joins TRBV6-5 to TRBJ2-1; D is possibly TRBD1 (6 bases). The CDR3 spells CASSSSLRGEQFF. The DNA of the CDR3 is TGTGCCAGCAGTTCCTCCCTAAGGGGGGAGCAGTTCTTC.